This T cell receptor beta chain derives from a study of cytomegalovirus exposure and HLA in healthy donors. Whole-study findings and limits: As a later analysis showed, several of the most significant clusters appeared to be linked to common viral pathogens. Later analysis placed DRB1 highest and HLA-C lowest in TCR association rates, which differed by HLA locus. It was reported in a later analysis that an Asian-associated ancestry cluster showed fewer N-insertions than the approximately 670-donor mean.

This CDR3 spans 13 amino acids. With V trimmed by 9 bases and J by 3 bases, 5 bases remained unmatched. Looked up from germline, CDR1 is MRHNA and CDR2 is SNTAGT. Researchers ran the PCR with 60 Vbeta and 13 Jbeta primers. The table came from immunoSEQ multiplex PCR; TCRdb's copy has only in-frame clones and leaves some out. This sample lists roughly 40,000 clones; its ten largest clones have approximately 10%. Turning to this clone: What it recognizes is unknown.

Sequenced sample: PBMCs. The gene calls are TRBV6-4 and TRBJ2-5; 9 bases fit TRBD2. The TCR originated in a man aged 40-49 years in good health and CMV-seropositive. CDR3 nucleotides: TGTGCCAGTTTTCCTAGCGGGAAAGAGACCCAGTACTTC. Amino acid sequence: CASFPSGKETQYF.